Listed here is a single T cell receptor (beta chain). What it binds is unknown. Looked up from germline, CDR1 is SGHAT and CDR2 is FQNNGV. The CDR3 covers 15 residues. This specimen comes from a study of T cells expressing NK-cell markers. Study-level information: HCMV serostatus: seven of eight sequenced donors positive, one negative.

Making the TCR beta cDNA relied on 5'RACE template switching with UMIs. From its re-call of the 5' RACE reads, TCRdb lists each CDR3 protein once, without DNA. This specimen shows about 390,000 distinct CDR3 sequences; the ten leading clones hold roughly a tenth. Points from the study as a whole: Five or six donors carried dominant NKG2C+ clonotypes that made up roughly 1.0-8% of their CD8+ T cells.

The chain is built from TRBV11-2 and TRBJ2-7; TCRdb reports TRBD2, a call that lacks DNA to check it against. This TCR was sampled from a woman aged 45-60 years in good health. The sample was blood T cells: a sorted CD56 or NKG2C T cell subset, CD4+ or CD8+ T cells, or bulk PBMC T cells (not recorded which). The CDR3 protein is CASSLELGIAREQYF.